These T cell receptor beta chains were read from a single sample in a study of vaccination and CD4 T cells after COVID-19. The antigens these receptors bind are not known. TCRdb used MiXCR to reprocess the PCR reads, holding one entry per CDR3 protein. This repertoire shows about 7,300 distinct CDR3 sequences, about half found once; its top ten account for 30% to 35%. The sample was CD4+ T cells from blood, cultured in vitro. The receptors were sampled from a human donor who had recovered from COVID-19. The conserved cysteine and the conserved F or W are not part of the CDR3 here.

TRBV27	ASSSGLAGVGGELF
TRBV6-2/TRBV6-3	ASSQTSGSGGEQF
TRBV6-2/TRBV6-3	ASSYLGTGGEAF
TRBV6-1	AISPTGKTIY
TRBV7-2	ASSSTVGGYT
TRBV20-1	NARGSGGYT
TRBV20-1	SAPPGGGSHEQY
TRBV7-2	ASSSMGQVNEKLF
TRBV27	ASSPRWTYGYT
TRBV27	ASSFSGGNSNEQF
TRBV6-1	ASIWAGINYGYT
TRBV7-2	ASSGDYLSYEQY
TRBV6-5	ASSYGRGGYEQY
TRBV7-3	ASSLSSGSTDTQY
TRBV9	ASSFTGARDYGYT
TRBV20-1	SASFRGIQVAQY
TRBV6-1	ASSVTSGGQDTQY
TRBV19	ASSIEGGGLAGGRDTQY
TRBV7-7	ASSLTSGRNTGELF
TRBV2	ASTRGTSEYNEQF
TRBV20-1	SARAGTVTIEAF
TRBV5-1	ASSLRQANTEAF
TRBV7-3	ASSWGGFTDTQY
TRBV19	ASSMDDGSYGYT
TRBV19	ASSMAQSGNTIY
TRBV12-3/TRBV12-4	ASVHRGENTEAF
TRBV6-1	ASSERGLNTIY
TRBV19	ASSPGRLGNTEAF
TRBV2	ASRYYEQY
TRBV7-2	ASSLESMGPGELF
TRBV9	ASSVMRRYEQY
TRBV6-2/TRBV6-3	ATAWGVRQPQH
TRBV7-8	ASRRTETDFKGYT
TRBV2	ASSEGLAGFTDTQY
TRBV18	ASSPNLGGAEDGYT
TRBV7-3	ASSLQRNQPQH
TRBV6-5	ASSYGTGGYGYT
TRBV6-1	ASRWGTQETQY
TRBV12-3/TRBV12-4	ASSLRGNTGELF
TRBV5-1	ASSFVGQGADQQY
TRBV27	ASSPPQGANTEAF
TRBV19	ASSIEWQGRETQY
TRBV11-3	ASSSGQGAEDTQY
TRBV6-1	ASAGQGLREQY
TRBV27	ASSPLRAPSNQPQH
TRBV11-3	ASSLRNPNEQF
TRBV30	ALARGRSYEQY
TRBV6-5	ASSYHPGVTGELF
TRBV2	ASSGDRVAKNIQY
TRBV19	ASSIGDEKLF
TRBV7-2	ASSSAGTEAF
TRBV7-8	ASSLRDRDYTSNQPQH
TRBV7-2	ASSFGLGAGYTDTQY
TRBV6-2/TRBV6-3	ASSYSGRDSSPLH
TRBV7-2	ASSLRQGRTGELF
TRBV7-2	ASSSQGDTIY
TRBV9	ASSERDRYNSPLH